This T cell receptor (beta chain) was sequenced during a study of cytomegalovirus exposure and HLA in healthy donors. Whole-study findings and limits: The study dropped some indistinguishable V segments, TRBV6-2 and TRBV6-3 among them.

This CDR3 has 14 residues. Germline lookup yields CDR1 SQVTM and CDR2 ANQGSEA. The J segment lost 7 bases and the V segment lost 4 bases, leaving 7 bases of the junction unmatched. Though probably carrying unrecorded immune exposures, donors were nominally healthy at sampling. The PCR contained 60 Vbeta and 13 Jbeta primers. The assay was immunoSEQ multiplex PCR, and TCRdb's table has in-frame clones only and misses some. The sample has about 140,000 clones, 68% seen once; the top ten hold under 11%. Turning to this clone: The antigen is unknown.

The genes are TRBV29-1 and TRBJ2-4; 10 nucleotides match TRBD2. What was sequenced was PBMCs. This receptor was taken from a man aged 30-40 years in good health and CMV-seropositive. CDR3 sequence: CSVVEREGRNIQYF. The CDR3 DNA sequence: TGCAGCGTTGTTGAGCGGGAGGGACGTAACATTCAGTACTTC.